This T cell receptor beta chain was captured in a study of blood T cell repertoires in COVID-19. The assay was immunoSEQ multiplex PCR, and TCRdb's table has in-frame clones only and misses some. The data hold about 110,000 clones, with under 95% observed a single time. The CDR3 has 13 amino acids. Trimming cost V 7 bases and J 0 bases, with 6 bases left between them. CDR1 and CDR2 from the germline V gene are MNHEY and SVGAGI. The J gene is TRBJ2-2, the V gene TRBV6-5, with no clear D. The sequence was collected from a woman aged 30 to 39 with acute or convalescent COVID-19. The sample consisted of peripheral blood. This CDR3 reads CASIRTNTGELFF. The CDR3 DNA follows: TGTGCCAGCATCAGGACGAACACCGGGGAGCTGTTTTTT.